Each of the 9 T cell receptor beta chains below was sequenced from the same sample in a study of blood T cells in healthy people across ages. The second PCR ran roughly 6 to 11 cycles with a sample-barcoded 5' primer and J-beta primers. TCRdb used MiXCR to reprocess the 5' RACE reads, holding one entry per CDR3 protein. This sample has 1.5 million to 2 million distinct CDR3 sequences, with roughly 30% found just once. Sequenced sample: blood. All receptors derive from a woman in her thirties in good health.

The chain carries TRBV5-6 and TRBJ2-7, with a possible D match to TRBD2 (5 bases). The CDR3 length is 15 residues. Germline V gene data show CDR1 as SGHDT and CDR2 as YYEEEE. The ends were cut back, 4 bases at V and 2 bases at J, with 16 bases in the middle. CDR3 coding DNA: TGTGCCAGCAGCCGGCGGGTTTCCCAGCCCTACGAGCAGTACTTC. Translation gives CASSRRVSQPYEQYF.

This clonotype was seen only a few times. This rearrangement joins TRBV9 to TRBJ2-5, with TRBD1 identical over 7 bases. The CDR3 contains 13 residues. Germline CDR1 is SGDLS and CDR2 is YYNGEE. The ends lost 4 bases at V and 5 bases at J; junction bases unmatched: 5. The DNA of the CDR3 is TGTGCCAGCAGCAATGACAGGGTTGAGACCCAGTACTTC. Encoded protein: CASSNDRVETQYF. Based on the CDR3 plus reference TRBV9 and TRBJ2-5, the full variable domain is DSGVTQTPKHLITATGQRVTLRCSPRSGDLSVYWYQQSLDQGLQFLIQYYNGEERAKGNILERFSAQQFPDLHSELNLSSLELGDSALYFCASSNDRVETQYFGPGTRLLVL.

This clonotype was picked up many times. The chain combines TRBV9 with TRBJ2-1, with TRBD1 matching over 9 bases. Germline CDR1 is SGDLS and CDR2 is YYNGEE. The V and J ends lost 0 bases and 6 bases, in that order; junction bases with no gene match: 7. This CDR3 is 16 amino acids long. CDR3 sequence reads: CASSVEFGTGLNEQFF. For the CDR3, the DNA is TGTGCCAGCAGCGTAGAATTCGGGACAGGGCTCAATGAGCAGTTCTTC.

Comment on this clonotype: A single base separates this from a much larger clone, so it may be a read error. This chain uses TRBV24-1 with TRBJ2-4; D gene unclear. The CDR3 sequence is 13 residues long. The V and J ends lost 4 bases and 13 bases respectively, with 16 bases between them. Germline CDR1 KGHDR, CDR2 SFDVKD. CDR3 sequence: CATSDALGSMQYF. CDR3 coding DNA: TGTGCCACCAGTGACGCCCTGGGCTCGATGCAGTACTTC.

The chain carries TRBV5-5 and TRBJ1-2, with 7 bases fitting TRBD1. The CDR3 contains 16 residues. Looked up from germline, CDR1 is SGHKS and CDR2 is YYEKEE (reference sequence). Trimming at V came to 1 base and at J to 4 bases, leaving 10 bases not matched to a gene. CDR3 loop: CASSLRWDSPSYGYTF. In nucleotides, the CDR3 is TGTGCCAGCAGCTTGAGGTGGGACAGCCCTTCCTATGGCTACACCTTC. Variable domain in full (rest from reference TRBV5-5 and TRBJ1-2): DAGVTQSPTHLIKTRGQQVTLRCSPISGHKSVSWYQQVLGQGPQFIFQYYEKEERGRGNFPDRFSARQFPNYSSELNVNALLLGDSALYLCASSLRWDSPSYGYTFGSGTRLTVV.

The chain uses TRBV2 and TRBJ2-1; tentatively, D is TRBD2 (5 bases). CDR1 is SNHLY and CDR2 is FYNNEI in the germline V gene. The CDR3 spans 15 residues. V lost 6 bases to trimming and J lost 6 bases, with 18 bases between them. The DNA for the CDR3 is TGTGCCAGCAGCTTCCTTCTAGCTGGGCCCAATGAGCAGTTCTTC. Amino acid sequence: CASSFLLAGPNEQFF. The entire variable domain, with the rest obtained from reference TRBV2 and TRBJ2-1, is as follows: EPEVTQTPSHQVTQMGQEVILRCVPISNHLYFYWYRQILGQKVEFLVSFYNNEISEKSEIFDDQFSVERPDGSNFTLKIRSTKLEDSAMYFCASSFLLAGPNEQFFGPGTRLTVL.

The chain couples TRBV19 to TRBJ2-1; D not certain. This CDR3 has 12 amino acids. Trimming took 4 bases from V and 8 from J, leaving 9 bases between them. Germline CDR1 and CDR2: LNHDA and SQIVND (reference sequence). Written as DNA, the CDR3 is TGTGCCAGTAGTACAGGCAGCTATGAGCAGTTCTTC. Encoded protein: CASSTGSYEQFF.

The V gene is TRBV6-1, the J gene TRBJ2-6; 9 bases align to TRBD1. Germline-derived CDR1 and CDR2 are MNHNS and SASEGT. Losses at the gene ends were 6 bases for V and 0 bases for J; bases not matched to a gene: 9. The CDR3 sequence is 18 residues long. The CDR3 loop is CASSRDRAFNSGANVLTF. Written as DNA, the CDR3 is TGTGCCAGCAGCAGGGACAGGGCGTTTAACTCTGGGGCCAACGTCCTGACTTTC.

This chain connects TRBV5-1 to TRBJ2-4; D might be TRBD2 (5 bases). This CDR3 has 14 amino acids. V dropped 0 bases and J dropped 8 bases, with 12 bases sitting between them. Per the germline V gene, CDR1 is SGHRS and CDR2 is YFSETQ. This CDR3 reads CASSLGPSRDIQYF. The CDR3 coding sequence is TGCGCCAGCAGCTTGGGTCCTAGCCGGGACATTCAGTACTTC.